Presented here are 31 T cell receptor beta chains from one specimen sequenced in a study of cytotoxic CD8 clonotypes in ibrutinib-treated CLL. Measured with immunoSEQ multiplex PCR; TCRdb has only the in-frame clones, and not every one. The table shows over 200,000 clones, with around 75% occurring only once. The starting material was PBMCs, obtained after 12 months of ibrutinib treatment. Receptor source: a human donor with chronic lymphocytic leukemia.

The CDR3 coding sequence is TGTGCCAGCAGATACAGGGAAGGTAATTCACCCCTCCACTTT. Translation gives CASRYREGNSPLHF. The chain carries TRBV5-6 and TRBJ1-6, with a possible D match to TRBD1 (6 bases). V was clipped by 5 bases and J by 6 bases, with 12 bases between them. CDR3 length: 14 residues. The germline V gene encodes CDR1 SGHDT and CDR2 YYEEEE.

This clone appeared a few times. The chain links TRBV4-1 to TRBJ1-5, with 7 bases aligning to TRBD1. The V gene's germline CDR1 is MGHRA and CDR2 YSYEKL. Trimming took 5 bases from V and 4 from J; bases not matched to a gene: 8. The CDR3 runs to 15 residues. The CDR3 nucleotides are TGCGCCAGCAGCATAACAGGGGCCGGGAATCAGCCCCAGCATTTT. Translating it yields CASSITGAGNQPQHF.

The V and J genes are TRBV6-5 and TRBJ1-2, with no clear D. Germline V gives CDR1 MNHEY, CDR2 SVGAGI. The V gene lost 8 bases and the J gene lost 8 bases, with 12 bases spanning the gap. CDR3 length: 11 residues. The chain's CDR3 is CASSEGRGYTF. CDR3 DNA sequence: TGTGCCAGCTCGGAGGGTCGGGGCTACACCTTC.

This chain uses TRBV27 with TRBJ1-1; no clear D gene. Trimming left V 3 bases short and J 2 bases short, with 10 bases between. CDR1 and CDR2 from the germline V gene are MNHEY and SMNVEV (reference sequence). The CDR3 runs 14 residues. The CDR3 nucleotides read TGTGCCAGCAGTTTGAGGGCAGCCAACACTGAAGCTTTCTTT. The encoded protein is CASSLRAANTEAFF.

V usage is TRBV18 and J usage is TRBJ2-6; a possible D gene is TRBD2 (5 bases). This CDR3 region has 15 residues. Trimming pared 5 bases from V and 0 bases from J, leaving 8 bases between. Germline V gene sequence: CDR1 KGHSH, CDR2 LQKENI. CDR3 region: CASSLLDSGANVLTF. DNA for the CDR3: TGTGCCAGCTCATTACTAGACTCTGGGGCCAACGTCCTGACTTTC.

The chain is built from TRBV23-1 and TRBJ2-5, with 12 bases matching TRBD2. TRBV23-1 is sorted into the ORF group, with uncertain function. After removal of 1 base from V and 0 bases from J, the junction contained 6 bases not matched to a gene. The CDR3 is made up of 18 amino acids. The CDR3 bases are TGCGCCAGCAGTCAATTGTCGGGACTAGCGGGTAACCAAGAGACCCAGTACTTC. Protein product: CASSQLSGLAGNQETQYF.

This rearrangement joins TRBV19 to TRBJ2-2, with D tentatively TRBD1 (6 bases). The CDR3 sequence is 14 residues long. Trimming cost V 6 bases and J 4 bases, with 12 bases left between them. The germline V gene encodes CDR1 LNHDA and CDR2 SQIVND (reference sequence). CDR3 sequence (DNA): TGTGCCAGTAGCCAAGGGGGTAGCACCGGGGAGCTGTTTTTT. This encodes CASSQGGSTGELFF.

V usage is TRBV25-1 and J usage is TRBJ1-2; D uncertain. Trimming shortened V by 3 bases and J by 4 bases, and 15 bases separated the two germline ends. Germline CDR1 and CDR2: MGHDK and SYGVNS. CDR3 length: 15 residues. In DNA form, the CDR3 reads TGTGCCAGCAGTGATCCCGGCAGAACCTTCTATGGCTACACCTTC. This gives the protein CASSDPGRTFYGYTF.

CDR3 residues: CASSVNSGSTDTQYF. The CDR3 DNA reads as TGTGCCAGCAGCGTAAATAGCGGGAGCACAGATACGCAGTATTTT. The V call is TRBV9, the J call TRBJ2-3; 7 nucleotides match TRBD2. V was pared by 1 base and J by 0 bases, with 2 bases of the junction left unmatched. Germline V CDR1 and CDR2: SGDLS, YYNGEE. The CDR3 runs 15 residues.

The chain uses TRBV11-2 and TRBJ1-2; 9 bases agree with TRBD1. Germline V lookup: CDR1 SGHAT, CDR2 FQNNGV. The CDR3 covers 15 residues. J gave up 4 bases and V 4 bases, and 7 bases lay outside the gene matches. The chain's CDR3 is CASSSDRGNSYGYTF. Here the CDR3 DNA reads TGTGCCAGCAGCTCTGACAGGGGGAACAGCTATGGCTACACCTTC.

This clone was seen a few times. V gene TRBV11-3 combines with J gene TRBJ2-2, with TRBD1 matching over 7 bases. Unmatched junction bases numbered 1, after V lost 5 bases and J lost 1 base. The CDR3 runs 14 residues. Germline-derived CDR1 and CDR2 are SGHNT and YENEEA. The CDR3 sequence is CASSHRGNTGELFF. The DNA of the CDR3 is TGTGCCAGCAGCCACAGGGGGAACACCGGGGAGCTGTTTTTT.

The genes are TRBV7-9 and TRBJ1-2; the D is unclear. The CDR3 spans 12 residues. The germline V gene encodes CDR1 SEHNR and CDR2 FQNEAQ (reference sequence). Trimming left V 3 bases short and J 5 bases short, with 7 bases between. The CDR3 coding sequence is TGTGCCAGCAGCTTTTTGGTGTATGGCTACACCTTC. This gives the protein CASSFLVYGYTF.

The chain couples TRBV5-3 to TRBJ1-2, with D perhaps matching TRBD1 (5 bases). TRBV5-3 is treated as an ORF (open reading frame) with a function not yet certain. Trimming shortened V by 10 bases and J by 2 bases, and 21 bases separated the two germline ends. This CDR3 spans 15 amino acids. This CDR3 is CAGYRWGIQNYGYTF. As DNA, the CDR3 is TGTGCCGGTTATAGATGGGGGATCCAAAACTATGGCTACACCTTC.

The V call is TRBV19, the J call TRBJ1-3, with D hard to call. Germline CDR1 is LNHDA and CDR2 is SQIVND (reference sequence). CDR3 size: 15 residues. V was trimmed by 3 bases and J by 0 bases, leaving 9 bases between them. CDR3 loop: CASSIVRLSGNTIYF. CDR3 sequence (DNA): TGTGCCAGTAGTATCGTTCGGCTCTCTGGAAACACCATATATTTT.

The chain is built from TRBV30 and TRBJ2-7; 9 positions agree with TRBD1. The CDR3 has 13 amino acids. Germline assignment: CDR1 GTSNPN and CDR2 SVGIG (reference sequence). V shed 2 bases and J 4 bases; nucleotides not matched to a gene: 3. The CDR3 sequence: CAWSTGGGYEQYF. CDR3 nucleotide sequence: TGTGCCTGGAGTACAGGGGGCGGATACGAGCAGTACTTC.

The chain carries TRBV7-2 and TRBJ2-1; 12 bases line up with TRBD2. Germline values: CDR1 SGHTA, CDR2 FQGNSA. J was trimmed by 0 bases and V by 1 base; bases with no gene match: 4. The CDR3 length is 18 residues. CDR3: CASSLVLAGGTSYNEQFF. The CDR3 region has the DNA TGTGCCAGCAGCTTAGTACTAGCGGGAGGAACCTCCTACAATGAGCAGTTCTTC. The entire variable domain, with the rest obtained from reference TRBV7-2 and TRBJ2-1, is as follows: GAGVSQSPSNKVTEKGKDVELRCDPISGHTALYWYRQSLGQGLEFLIYFQGNSAPDKSGLPSDRFSAERTGGSVSTLTIQRTQQEDSAVYLCASSLVLAGGTSYNEQFFGPGTRLTVL.

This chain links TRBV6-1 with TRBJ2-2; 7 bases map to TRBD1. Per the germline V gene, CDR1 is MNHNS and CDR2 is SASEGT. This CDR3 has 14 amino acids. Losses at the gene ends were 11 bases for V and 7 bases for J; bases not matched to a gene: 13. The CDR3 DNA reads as TGTGCCGTATTGGGACAGCGAGGCGACGGGGAGCTGTTTTTT. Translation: CAVLGQRGDGELFF.

The chain's CDR3 is CASSQAGFEAFF. The CDR3 DNA is TGTGCCAGCAGCCAAGCGGGTTTCGAAGCTTTCTTT. This rearrangement joins TRBV14 to TRBJ1-1; D is undetermined. Germline CDR1 is SGHDN and CDR2 is FVKESK. The CDR3 extends over 12 amino acids. V was cut by 1 base and J by 8 bases, with 8 bases left in between.

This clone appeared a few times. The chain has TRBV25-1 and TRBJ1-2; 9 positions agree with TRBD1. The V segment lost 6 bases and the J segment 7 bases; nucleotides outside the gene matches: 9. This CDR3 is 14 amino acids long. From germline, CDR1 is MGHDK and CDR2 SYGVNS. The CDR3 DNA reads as TGTGCCAGCAGCCCCGCGGGACAGGGTAGTGGCTACACCTTC. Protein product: CASSPAGQGSGYTF.

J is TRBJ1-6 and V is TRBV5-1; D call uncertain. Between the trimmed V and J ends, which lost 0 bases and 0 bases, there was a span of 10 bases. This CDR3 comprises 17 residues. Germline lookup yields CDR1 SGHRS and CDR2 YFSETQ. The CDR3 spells CASSLGHPSSYNSPLHF. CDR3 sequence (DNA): TGCGCCAGCAGCTTGGGACACCCGAGCTCCTATAATTCACCCCTCCACTTT.

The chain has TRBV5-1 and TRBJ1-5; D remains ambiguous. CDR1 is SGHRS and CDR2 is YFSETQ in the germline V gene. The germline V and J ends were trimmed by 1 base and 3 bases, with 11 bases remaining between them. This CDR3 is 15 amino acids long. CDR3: CASSLNDRLNQPQHF. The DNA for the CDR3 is TGCGCCAGCAGCTTGAATGATAGGCTCAATCAGCCCCAGCATTTT.

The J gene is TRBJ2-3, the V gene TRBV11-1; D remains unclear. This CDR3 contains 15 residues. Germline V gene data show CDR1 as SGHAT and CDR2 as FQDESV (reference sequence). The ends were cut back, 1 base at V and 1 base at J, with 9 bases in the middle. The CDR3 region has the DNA TGTGCCAGCAGCTTAGGGGATCTGGGCACAGATACGCAGTATTTT. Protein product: CASSLGDLGTDTQYF. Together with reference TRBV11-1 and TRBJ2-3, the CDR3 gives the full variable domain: EAEVAQSPRYKITEKSQAVAFWCDPISGHATLYWYRQILGQGPELLVQFQDESVVDDSQLPKDRFSAERLKGVDSTLKIQPAELGDSAMYLCASSLGDLGTDTQYFGPGTRLTVL.

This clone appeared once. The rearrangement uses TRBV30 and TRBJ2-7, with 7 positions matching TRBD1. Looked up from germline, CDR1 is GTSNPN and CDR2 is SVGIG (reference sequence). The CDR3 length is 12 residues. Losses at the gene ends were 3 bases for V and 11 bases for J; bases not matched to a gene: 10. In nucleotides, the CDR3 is TGTGCCTGGAGGTTGGGACAGCCACGTGAGTACTTC. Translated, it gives CAWRLGQPREYF.

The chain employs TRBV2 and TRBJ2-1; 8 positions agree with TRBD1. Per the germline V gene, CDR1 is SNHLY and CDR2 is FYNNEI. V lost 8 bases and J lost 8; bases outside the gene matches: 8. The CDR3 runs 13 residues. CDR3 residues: CASGGTGFYEQFF. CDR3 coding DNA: TGTGCCAGCGGAGGGACAGGTTTTTATGAGCAGTTCTTC.

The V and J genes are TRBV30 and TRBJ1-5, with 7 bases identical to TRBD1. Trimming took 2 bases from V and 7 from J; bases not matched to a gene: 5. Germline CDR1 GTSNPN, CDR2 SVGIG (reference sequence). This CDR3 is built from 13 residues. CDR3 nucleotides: TGTGCCTGGAGTTTAAGGGGGCAGCAGCCCCAGCATTTT. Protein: CAWSLRGQQPQHF.

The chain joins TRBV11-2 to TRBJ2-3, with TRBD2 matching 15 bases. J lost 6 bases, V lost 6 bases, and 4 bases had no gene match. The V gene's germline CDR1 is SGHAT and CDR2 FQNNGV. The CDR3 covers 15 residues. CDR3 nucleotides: TGTGCCAGCAGGGGACTAGCGGGGGGCCCGGATACGCAGTATTTT. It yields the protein CASRGLAGGPDTQYF.

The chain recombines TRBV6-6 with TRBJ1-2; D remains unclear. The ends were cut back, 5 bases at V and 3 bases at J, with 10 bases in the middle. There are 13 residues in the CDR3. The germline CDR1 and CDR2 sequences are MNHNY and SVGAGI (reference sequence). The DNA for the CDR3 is TGTGCCAGCAGTCCGCTCGGGGACTATGGCTACACCTTC. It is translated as CASSPLGDYGYTF.

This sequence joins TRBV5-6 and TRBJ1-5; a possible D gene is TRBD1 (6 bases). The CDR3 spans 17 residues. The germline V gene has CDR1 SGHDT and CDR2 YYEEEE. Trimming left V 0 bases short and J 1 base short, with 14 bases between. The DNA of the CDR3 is TGTGCCAGCAGCTTGGCACGACAGGTGGACAGCAATCAGCCCCAGCATTTT. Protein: CASSLARQVDSNQPQHF.

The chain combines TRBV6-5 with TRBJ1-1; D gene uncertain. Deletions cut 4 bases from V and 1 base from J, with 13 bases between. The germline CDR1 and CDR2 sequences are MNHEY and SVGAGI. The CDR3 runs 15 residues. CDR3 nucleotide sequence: TGTGCCAGCAGTTCGGGCTATCGGGAGAACACTGAAGCTTTCTTT. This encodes CASSSGYRENTEAFF.

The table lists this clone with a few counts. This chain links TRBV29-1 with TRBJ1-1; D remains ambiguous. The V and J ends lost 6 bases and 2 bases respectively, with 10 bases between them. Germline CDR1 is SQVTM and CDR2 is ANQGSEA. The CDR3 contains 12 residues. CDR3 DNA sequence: TGCAGCGTGGTAAGAGCAAACACTGAAGCTTTCTTT. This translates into CSVVRANTEAFF.

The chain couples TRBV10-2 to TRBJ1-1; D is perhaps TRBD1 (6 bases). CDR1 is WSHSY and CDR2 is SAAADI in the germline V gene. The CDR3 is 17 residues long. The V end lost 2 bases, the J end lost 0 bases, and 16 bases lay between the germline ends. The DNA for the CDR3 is TGCGCCAGCAGTGAGGGGGGGCGTTGGCCCCTGAACACTGAAGCTTTCTTT. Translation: CASSEGGRWPLNTEAFF.